This T cell receptor beta chain was identified during a study of T-cell reconstitution after alpha-beta-depleted transplantation in children (dated by TCRdb to the mid-2010s). Study-wide context: The study quantitatively tracked T-cell immune reconstitution after TCRalphabeta/CD19-depleted allogeneic hematopoietic cell transplantation in children using TCR repertoire profiling. The research as a whole found: In some patients, high TCRbeta diversity at day 60 was attributed to recipient T cells and intrathymic progenitors that had survived conditioning. Over subsequent months, a decline in hyperexpanded clone frequencies was noted, and after one year, T-cell counts and TCRbeta diversity were mostly ascribed to newly produced T cells. About two months after transplant, the apparently early recovery of alphabetaT-cell counts reportedly depended on just several hundred clones that had expanded rapidly and came from non-depleted graft cells.

The method was PCR. Sequencing used an Illumina HiSeq 2500. TCR libraries were prepared with molecular barcoding, using unique molecular identifiers to normalize TCRbeta repertoire quantification. TCRdb reprocessing: public reads trimmed at Q25 with fastp, clones called with MiXCR, in-frame beta chains kept. Duplicate CDR3 protein sequences are folded into a single record with the most common DNA and genes. This sample lists nearly 250,000 distinct CDR3 sequences; around 7.8% were detected once. 5% to 7% of the sample rests with the top ten. This clonotype was detected ten times or more. Its antigen remains undetermined. No quality values exist for individual bases; no much larger clone is one base distant. The meaning of the sample's treatment or condition label: allogeneic hematopoietic cell transplantation with graft depleted of TCRalphabeta T cells and CD19 B cells. The children who served as transplant recipients had been given grafts of TCRalphabeta/CD19-depleted allogeneic hematopoietic cells.

The junction carries 13 bases between V and J, which are trimmed by 6 bases and 5 bases respectively. The CDR3 holds 12 amino acids from the cysteine to the phenylalanine. Solely the CDR3 DNA is kept, with 36 bases framed from the first base. The CDR1 and CDR2 encoded by the germline V gene are SQVTM and ANQGSEA. This sequence uses TRBV29-1 and TRBJ1-1; the D gene is possibly TRBD1, with 5 bases matching. This sample comprised PBMCs, mostly from graft donor cells, obtained 180 days after TCRalphabeta/CD19-depleted stem cell transplant. The sequence derives from a male patient aged 10 to 17 who had a stem cell transplant for acute lymphoblastic leukemia, so the T cells may come from the graft donor. The bases read TGCAGCGTCTCTCCCGCAGGGACTGAAGCTTTCTTT. Its protein reads: CSVSPAGTEAFF.